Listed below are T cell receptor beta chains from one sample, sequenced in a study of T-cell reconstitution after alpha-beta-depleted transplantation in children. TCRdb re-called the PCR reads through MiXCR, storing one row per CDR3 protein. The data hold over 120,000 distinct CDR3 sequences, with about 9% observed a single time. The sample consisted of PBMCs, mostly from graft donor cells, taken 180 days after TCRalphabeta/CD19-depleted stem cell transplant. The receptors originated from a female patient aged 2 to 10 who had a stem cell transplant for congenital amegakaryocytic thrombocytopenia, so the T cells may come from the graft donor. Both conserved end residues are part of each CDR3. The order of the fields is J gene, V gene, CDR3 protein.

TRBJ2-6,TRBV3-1,CASSQGWTGFSSGANVLTF
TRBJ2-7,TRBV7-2,CASSKLAGIYEQYF
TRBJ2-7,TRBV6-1,CASRSNYEQYF
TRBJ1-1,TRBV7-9,CASSLETGTEAFF
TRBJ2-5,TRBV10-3,CASSSGEQETQYF
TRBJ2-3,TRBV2,CASTDTDTQYF
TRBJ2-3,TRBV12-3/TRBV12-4,CASSTDRSSDTQYF
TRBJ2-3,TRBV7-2,CASSLEGGSLRDTQYF
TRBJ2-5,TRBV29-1,CSARFGPGQDQETQYF
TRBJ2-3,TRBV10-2,CASSEPGLAGTDTQYF
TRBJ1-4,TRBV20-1,CSARDPREANEKLFF
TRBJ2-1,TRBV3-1,CASSPFWGTSSYNEQFF
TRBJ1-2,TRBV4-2,CASSQEIQLTGGPYGYTF
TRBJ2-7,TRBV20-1,CSARDPPGLGVTQYF
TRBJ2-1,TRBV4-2,CASSQGAGYNEQFF
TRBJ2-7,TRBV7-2,CASSLVAGGSYEQYF
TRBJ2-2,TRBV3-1,CASSSNTGELFF
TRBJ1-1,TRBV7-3,CASSLMGRGNTEAFF
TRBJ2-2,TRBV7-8,CASSKYQAGELFF
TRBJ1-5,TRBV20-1,CSARWDRDNQPQHF
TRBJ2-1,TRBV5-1,CASSEGVTYNEQFF
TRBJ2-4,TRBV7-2,CASSLYRDSHIQYF
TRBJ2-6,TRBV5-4,CASSLFRGATGANVLTF
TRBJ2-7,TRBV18,CASSSAGTHLYEQYF
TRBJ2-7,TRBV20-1,CSVNPGLAGGQYF
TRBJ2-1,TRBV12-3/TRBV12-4,CASSLGTTQFF
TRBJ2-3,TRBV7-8,CASSFQGISDTQYF
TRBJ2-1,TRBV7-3,CASSLTSGAYNEQFF
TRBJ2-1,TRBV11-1,CASRLPVGSGSGYNEQFF
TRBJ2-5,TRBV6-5,CASSKQETQYF
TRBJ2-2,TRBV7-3,CASSLRTSGSTGELFF
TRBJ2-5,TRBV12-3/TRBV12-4,CASSLWGIVGETQYF
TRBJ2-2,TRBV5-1,CASSLGHSNTGELFF
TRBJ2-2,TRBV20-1,CSAQREGTGELFF
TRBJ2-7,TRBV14,CASSQGLAGGPDYEQYF
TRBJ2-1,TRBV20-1,CSARPPLAGADNEQFF
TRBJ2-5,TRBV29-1,CSVEDLSVGGETQYF
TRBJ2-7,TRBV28,CASSGGGSRGYEQYF
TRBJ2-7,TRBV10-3,CAIRAGWTYEQYF
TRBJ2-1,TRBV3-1,CASSTRDYSNEQFF
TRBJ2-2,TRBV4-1,CASSQGLRGTGELFF
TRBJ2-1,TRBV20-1,CSASKGIYNEQFF
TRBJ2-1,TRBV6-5,CASSSSPSGLAGDNEQFF
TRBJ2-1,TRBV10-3,CAISDPRASGRANEQFF
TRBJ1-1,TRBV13,CASSIRLFMNTEAFF
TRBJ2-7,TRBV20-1,CSASPGLAVYEQYF
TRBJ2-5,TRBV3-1,CASSKPGETQYF
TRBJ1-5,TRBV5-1,CASSLAAGNQPQHF
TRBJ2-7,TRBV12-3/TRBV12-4,CASKASYEQYF
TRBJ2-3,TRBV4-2,CASSQDVAVLQYF
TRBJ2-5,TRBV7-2,CASSLEPTLGETQYF
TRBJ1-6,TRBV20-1,CSARGSGPLHF
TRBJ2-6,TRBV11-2,CASSLTGSGANVLTF
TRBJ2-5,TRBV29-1,CSVEEPGGSETQYF
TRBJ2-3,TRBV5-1,CASSLDSGGRTDTQYF
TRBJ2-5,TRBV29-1,CSVGPVRGTYQETQYF
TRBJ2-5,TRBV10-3,CAIGKGRGQETQYF